This T cell receptor beta chain originates from a study of T cells after somatic rescue of genetic block (dated by TCRdb to 2018 to 2021). Looking at the study overall: What the study looked at was long-term robustness, specifically in a T-cell system that came about through somatic rescue of a genetic block in T-cell development.

V was cut back by 3 bases and J by 5 bases, leaving a gap of 16 bases between them. The CDR3 numbers 15 residues from cysteine through phenylalanine. The only DNA kept is the CDR3, 45 bases in frame from the first base. Reading the germline V gene gives CDR1 LGHNA and CDR2 YNFKEQ. Receptors were amplified or captured by the immunoSEQ multiplex PCR assay. The source is immuneACCESS, and TCRdb retained only in-frame sequences with V and J called. Part of the clones is not carried over; for the studies checked, unresolved V genes explain less than half of this, and the remainder is unexplained. Present in this sample are roughly 58,000 clones, 96% of which were seen just once. The top ten constitute about 0.075% of the sample. As for this clone: This receptor's antigen is unknown. Qualities for individual bases were not recorded, and no much larger clone is one base off.

This TCR came from a child younger than two. The specimen sequenced was peripheral blood mononuclear cells (PBMCs). The rearrangement combines TRBV4-2 with TRBJ1-1; TRBD1 might be the D gene, on 6 matching bases. The CDR3 region: CASSHAGGPETEAFF. At the DNA level, the sequence is TGTGCCAGCAGCCATGCGGGGGGCCCCGAAACTGAAGCTTTCTTT.